The 5 T cell receptor beta chains below all came from one sample that was sequenced in a study of shared clonotypes between healthy human individuals. Libraries were prepared by immunoSEQ multiplex PCR; TCRdb keeps only in-frame clonotypes and omits some of them. The sample consists of 780,000 or so clones, 55% to 75% of them appearing once. The sequencing input was memory CD4+ T cells sorted from blood. Regarding subset: CD45RA-negative fraction. The receptors were gathered from a woman aged 25 to 39 in good health.

This clone was seen only once. DNA for the CDR3: TGTGCCAGCAGTGAACGGGGCAGGGGCCTCTTCACAGATACGCAGTATTTT. Translated, it gives CASSERGRGLFTDTQYF. V gene TRBV25-1 combines with J gene TRBJ2-3, with D possibly being TRBD1 (6 bases). The CDR3 has 17 amino acids. Germline loops: CDR1 MGHDK, CDR2 SYGVNS. Trimming left V 2 bases short and J 2 bases short, with 17 bases between.

With regard to this clone: This CDR3 is also generated by other DNA sequences in the sample. The chain couples TRBV19 to TRBJ1-5, with 9 positions matching TRBD1. Germline V gives CDR1 LNHDA, CDR2 SQIVND (reference sequence). Trimming took 3 bases from V and 4 from J; bases not matched to a gene: 1. There are 14 residues in the CDR3. Here the CDR3 reads CASSIDRGNQPQHF. The CDR3 nucleotides read TGTGCCAGTAGTATCGACAGGGGGAATCAGCCCCAGCATTTT.

V is TRBV4-1 and J is TRBJ2-5; 13 bases are a match to TRBD2. The CDR3 extends over 16 amino acids. The germline CDR1 and CDR2 sequences are MGHRA and YSYEKL. The V gene end was trimmed by 0 bases and the J gene end by 5 bases; junction bases not matched to a gene: 3. Here the CDR3 DNA reads TGCGCCAGCAGCCAAGAAGGACTAGCGGGAGTCGAGACCCAGTACTTC. Its protein product is CASSQEGLAGVETQYF.

Here the CDR3 DNA reads TGTGCCAGCAGCTCCCTCGCTCTAGCGGGAGGGCCCGGGGAGCTGTTTTTT. Translated, it gives CASSSLALAGGPGELFF. The V call is TRBV7-2, the J call TRBJ2-2; TRBD2 agrees at 12 bases. CDR3 length: 17 residues. Losses at the gene ends were 4 bases for V and 6 bases for J; bases not matched to a gene: 9. Looked up from germline, CDR1 is SGHTA and CDR2 is FQGNSA.

The V gene is TRBV7-2, the J gene TRBJ2-7, with D perhaps given as TRBD1 or TRBD2 (5 bases each). Germline CDR1 and CDR2: SGHTA and FQGNSA. The CDR3 totals 15 residues. Trimming cost V 0 bases and J 3 bases, with 12 bases left between them. In DNA form, the CDR3 reads TGTGCCAGCAGCTTAGCGTGGGGGAAAGGCTACGAGCAGTACTTC. As protein: CASSLAWGKGYEQYF.